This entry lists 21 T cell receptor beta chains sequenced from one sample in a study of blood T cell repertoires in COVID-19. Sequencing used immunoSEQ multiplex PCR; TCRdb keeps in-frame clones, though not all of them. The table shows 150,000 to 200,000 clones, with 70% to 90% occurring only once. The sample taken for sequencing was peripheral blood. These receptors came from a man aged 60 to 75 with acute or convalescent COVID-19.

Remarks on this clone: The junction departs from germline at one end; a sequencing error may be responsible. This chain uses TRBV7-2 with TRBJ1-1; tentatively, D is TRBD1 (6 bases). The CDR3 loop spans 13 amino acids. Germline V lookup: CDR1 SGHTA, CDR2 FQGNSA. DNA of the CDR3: TGTGCCAGCAGCTTAAGGGGGGGGTCTGATGCTTTCTTT. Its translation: CASSLRGGSDAFF.

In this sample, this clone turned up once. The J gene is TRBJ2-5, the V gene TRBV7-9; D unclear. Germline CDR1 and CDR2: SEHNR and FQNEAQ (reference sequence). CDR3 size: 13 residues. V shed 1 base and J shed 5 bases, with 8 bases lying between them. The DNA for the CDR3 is TGTGCCAGCAGCTTAGGCACATTGGAGACCCAGTACTTC. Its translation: CASSLGTLETQYF.

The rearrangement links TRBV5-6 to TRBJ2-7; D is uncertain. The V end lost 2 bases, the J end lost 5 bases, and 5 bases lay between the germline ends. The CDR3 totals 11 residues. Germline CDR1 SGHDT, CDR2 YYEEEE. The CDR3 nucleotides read TGTGCCAGCAGCTTTCGGGACGAGCAGTACTTC. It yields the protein CASSFRDEQYF.

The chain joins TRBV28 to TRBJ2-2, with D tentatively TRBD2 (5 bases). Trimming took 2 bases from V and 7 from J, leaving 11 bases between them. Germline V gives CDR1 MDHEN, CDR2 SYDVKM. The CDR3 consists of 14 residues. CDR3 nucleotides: TGTGCCAGCAGTTTAACCGTTGGGAGCGGGGAGCTGTTTTTT. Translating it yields CASSLTVGSGELFF.

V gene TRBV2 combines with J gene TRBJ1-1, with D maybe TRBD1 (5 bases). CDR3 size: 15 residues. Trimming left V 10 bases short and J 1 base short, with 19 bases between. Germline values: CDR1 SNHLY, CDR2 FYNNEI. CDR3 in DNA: TGTGCCACCCGTCCCGGGGGAGGTTGGAACACTGAAGCTTTCTTT. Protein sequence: CATRPGGGWNTEAFF. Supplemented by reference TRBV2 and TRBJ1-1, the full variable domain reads EPEVTQTPSHQVTQMGQEVILRCVPISNHLYFYWYRQILGQKVEFLVSFYNNEISEKSEIFDDQFSVERPDGSNFTLKIRSTKLEDSAMYFCATRPGGGWNTEAFFGQGTRLTVV.

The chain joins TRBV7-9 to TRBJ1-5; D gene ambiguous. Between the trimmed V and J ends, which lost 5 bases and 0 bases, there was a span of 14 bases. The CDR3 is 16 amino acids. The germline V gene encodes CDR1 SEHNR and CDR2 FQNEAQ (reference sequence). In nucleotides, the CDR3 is TGTGCCAGCAGCGCACTAGGTGGGGATAGCAATCAGCCCCAGCATTTT. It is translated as CASSALGGDSNQPQHF.

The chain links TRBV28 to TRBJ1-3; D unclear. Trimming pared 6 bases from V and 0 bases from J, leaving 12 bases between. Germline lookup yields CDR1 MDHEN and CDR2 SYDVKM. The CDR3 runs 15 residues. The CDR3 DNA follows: TGTGCCAGCAGCCCCGCCGGGGTCTCTGGAAACACCATATATTTT. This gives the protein CASSPAGVSGNTIYF.

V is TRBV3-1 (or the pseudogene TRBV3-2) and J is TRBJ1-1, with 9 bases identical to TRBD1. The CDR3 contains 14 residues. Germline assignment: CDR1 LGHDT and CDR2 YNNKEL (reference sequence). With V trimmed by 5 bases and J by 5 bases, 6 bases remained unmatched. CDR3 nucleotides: TGTGCCAGCAGCAACAGGGGGCGCGGGACTGAAGCTTTCTTT. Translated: CASSNRGRGTEAFF.

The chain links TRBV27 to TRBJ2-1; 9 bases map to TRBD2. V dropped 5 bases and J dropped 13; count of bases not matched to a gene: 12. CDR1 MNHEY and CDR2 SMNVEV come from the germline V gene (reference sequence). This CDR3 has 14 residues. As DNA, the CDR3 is TGTGCCAGCAGTGTTTTAGCGGGAGAGGTGAATCAGTTCTTC. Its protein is CASSVLAGEVNQFF.

CDR3: CASSRDSYYEQYF. In DNA, the CDR3 is TGTGCCAGCAGTCGGGACAGTTACTACGAGCAGTACTTC. The chain links TRBV6-2 or TRBV6-3 to TRBJ2-7; 7 bases line up with TRBD1. The CDR3 runs 13 residues. The germline V gene has CDR1 MNHEY and CDR2 SVGEGT. V dropped 5 bases and J dropped 3; count of bases not matched to a gene: 4.

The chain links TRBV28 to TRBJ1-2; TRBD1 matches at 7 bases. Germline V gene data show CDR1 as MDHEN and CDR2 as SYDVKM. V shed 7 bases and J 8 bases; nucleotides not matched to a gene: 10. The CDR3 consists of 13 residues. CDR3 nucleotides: TGTGCCAGCACGGGCGGAGGGGGCATGGGCTACACCTTC. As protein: CASTGGGGMGYTF.

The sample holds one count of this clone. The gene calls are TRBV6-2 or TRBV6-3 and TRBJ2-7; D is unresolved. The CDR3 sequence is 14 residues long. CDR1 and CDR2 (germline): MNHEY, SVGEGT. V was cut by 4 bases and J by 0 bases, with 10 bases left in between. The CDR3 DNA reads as TGTGCCAGCAGTTCAACTATCAACTCCTACGAGCAGTACTTC. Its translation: CASSSTINSYEQYF.

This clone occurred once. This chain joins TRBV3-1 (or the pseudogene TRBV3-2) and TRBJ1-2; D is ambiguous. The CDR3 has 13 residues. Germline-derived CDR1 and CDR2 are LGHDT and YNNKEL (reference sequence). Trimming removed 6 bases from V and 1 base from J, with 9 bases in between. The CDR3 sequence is CASRLSVNYGYTF. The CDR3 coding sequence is TGTGCCAGCAGGCTATCGGTTAACTATGGCTACACCTTC.

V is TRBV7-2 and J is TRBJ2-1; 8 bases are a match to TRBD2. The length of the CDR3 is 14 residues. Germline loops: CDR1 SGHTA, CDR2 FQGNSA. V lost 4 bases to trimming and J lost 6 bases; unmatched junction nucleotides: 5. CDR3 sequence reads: CASSSYGRGNEQFF. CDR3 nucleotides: TGTGCCAGCAGCTCCTACGGGAGGGGCAATGAGCAGTTCTTC.

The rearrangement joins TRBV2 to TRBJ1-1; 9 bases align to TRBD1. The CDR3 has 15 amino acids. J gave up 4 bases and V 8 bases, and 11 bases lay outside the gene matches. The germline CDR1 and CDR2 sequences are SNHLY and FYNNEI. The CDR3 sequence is CASETLQGASTEAFF. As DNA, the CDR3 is TGTGCCAGCGAGACGTTACAGGGGGCAAGCACTGAAGCTTTCTTT.

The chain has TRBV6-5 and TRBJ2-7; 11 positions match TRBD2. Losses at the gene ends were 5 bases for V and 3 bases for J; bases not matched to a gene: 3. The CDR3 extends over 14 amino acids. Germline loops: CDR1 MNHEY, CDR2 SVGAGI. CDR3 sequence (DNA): TGTGCCAGCAGTCTAACTAGCGGGAGCTACGAGCAGTACTTC. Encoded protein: CASSLTSGSYEQYF.

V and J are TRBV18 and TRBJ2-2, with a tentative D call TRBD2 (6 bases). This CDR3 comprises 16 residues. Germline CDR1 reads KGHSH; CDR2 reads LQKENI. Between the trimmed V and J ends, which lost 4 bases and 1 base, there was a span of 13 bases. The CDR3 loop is CASSRNEGGNTGELFF. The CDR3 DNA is TGTGCCAGCTCACGTAACGAGGGAGGGAACACCGGGGAGCTGTTTTTT.

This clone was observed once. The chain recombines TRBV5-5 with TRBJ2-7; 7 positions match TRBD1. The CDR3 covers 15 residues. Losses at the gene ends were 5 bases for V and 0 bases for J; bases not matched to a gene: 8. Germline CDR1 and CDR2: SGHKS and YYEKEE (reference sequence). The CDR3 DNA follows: TGTGCCAGCAGGCCACAGGGGATGAGCTCCTACGAGCAGTACTTC. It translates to CASRPQGMSSYEQYF.

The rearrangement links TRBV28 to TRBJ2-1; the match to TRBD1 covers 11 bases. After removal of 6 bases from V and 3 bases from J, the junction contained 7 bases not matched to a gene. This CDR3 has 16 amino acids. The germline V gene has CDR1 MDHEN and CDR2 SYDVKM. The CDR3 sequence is CASSRGTGGIYNEQFF. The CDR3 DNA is TGTGCCAGCAGCCGCGGGACAGGGGGAATCTACAATGAGCAGTTCTTC.

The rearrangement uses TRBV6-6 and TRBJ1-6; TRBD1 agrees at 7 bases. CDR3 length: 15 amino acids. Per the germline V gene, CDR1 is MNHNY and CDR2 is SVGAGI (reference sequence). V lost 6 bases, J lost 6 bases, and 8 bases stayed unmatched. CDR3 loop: CASRPQGGFNSPLHF. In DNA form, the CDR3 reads TGTGCCAGCAGGCCCCAGGGGGGTTTTAATTCACCCCTCCACTTT.

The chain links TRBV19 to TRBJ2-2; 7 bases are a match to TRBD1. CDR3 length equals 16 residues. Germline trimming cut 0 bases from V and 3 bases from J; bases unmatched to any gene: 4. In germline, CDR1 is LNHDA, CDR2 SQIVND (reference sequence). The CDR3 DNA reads TGTGCCAGTAGTATAGACAGGGGACAGCACACCGGGGAGCTGTTTTTT. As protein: CASSIDRGQHTGELFF.